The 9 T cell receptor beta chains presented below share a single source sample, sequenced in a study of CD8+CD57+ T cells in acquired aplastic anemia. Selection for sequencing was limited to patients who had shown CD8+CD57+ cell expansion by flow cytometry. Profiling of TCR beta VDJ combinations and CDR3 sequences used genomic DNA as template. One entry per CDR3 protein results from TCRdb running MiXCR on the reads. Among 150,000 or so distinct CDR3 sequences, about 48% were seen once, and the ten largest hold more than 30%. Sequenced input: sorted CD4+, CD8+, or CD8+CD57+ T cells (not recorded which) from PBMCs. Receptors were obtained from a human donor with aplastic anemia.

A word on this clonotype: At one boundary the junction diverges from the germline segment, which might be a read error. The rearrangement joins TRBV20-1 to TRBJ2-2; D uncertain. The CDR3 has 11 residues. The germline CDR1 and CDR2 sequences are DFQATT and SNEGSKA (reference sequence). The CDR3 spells CSAINTGELFF. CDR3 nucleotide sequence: TGCAGTGCTATTAACACTGGGGAGCTGTTTTTT.

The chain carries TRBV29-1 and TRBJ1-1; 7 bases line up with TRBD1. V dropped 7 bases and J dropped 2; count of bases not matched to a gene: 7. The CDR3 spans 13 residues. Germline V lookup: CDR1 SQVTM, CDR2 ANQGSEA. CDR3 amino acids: CSGEGQTNTEAFF. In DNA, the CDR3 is TGCAGCGGCGAGGGACAGACAAACACTGAAGCTTTCTTT.

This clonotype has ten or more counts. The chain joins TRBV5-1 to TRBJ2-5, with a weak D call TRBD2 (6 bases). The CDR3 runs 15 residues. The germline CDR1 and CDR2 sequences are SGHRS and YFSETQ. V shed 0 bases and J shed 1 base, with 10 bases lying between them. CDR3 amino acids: CASSLGLASQETQYF. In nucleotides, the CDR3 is TGCGCCAGCAGCTTGGGGCTAGCGTCCCAAGAGACCCAGTACTTC.

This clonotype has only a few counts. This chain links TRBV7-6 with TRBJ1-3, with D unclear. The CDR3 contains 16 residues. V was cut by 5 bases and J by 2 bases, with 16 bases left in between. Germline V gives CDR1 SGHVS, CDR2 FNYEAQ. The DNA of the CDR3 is TGTGCCAGCAGCAAGGCGGGCGGGGAGGCTGGAAACACCATATATTTT. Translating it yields CASSKAGGEAGNTIYF. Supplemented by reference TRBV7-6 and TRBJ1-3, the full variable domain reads GAGVSQSPRYKVTKRGQDVALRCDPISGHVSLYWYRQALGQGPEFLTYFNYEAQQDKSGLPNDRFSAERPEGSISTLTIQRTEQRDSAMYRCASSKAGGEAGNTIYFGEGSWLTVV.

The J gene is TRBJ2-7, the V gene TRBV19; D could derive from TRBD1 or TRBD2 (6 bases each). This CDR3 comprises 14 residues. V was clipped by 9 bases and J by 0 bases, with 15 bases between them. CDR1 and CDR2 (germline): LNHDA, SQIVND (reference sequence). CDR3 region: CASSGLQGSYEQYF. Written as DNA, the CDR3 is TGTGCCAGCAGCGGGTTACAGGGCTCCTACGAGCAGTACTTC. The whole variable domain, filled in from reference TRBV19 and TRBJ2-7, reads DGGITQSPKYLFRKEGQNVTLSCEQNLNHDAMYWYRQDPGQGLRLIYYSQIVNDFQKGDIAEGYSVSREKKESFPLTVTSAQKNPTAFYLCASSGLQGSYEQYFGPGTRLTVT.

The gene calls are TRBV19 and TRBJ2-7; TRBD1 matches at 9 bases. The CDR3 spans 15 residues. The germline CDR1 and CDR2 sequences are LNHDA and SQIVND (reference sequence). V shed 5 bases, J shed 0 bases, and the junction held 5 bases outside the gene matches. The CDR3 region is CASSQGQGHSYEQYF. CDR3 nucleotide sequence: TGTGCCAGTAGTCAAGGACAGGGGCACTCCTACGAGCAGTACTTC. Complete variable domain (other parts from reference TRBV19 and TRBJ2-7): DGGITQSPKYLFRKEGQNVTLSCEQNLNHDAMYWYRQDPGQGLRLIYYSQIVNDFQKGDIAEGYSVSREKKESFPLTVTSAQKNPTAFYLCASSQGQGHSYEQYFGPGTRLTVT.

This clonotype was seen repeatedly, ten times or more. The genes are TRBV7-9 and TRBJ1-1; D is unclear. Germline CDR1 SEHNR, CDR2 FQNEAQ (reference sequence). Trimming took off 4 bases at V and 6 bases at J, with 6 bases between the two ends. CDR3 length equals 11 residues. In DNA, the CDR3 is TGTGCCAGCAGCTCGGTAGCTGAAGCTTTCTTT. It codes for CASSSVAEAFF.

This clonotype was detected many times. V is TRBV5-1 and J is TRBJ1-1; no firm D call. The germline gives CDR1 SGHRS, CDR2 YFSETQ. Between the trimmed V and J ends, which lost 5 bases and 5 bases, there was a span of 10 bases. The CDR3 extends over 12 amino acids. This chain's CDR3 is CASRGGKTEAFF. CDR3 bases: TGCGCCAGCAGGGGTGGGAAGACTGAAGCTTTCTTT.

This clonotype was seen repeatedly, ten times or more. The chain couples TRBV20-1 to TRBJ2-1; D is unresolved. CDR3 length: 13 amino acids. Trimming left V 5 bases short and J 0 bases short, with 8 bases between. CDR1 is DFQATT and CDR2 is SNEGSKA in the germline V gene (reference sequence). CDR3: CSAFQSSYNEQFF. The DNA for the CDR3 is TGCAGTGCTTTTCAGAGCTCCTACAATGAGCAGTTCTTC.